This T cell receptor beta chain was sequenced during a study of blood T cell repertoires in COVID-19. Study-level information: Samples came from the United States, Italy and Spain, spanning acute and convalescent COVID-19. The cDNA or gDNA used as material had been derived from T cells, B-cell-depleted T cells, or PBMCs.

As originally analysed: Estimates of nucleated cell counts were drawn from the amplification of reference gene primers. Sequencing used immunoSEQ multiplex PCR; TCRdb keeps in-frame clones, though not all of them. V and J calls and clone size follow that table, whereas D and trimming were derived from the DNA. The data show fewer than 250,000 clones, 83% seen once. CDR3 size: 13 residues. Germline values: CDR1 GTSNPN, CDR2 SVGIG (reference sequence). V lost 1 base and J lost 8, with 14 bases in between. Material: peripheral blood. The V call is TRBV30, the J call TRBJ1-1; possible D gene TRBD1, 6 bases. The clonotype comes from a middle-aged woman with active or convalescent COVID-19. The CDR3 coding sequence is TGTGCCTGGAGTGATTCAGGGGCAACCGAAGCTTTCTTT. Translating it yields CAWSDSGATEAFF.